This T cell receptor beta chain comes out of a study of cytomegalovirus exposure and HLA in healthy donors. Amplification used 60 Vbeta primers and 13 Jbeta primers. Sequenced by immunoSEQ multiplex PCR; TCRdb stores in-frame clones only, minus some. The table includes 200,000 to 250,000 clones, approximately 82% detected once. Healthy individuals who donated bone marrow served as the donors. What was sequenced was PBMCs. The TCR comes from a man younger than 35 in good health and CMV-seronegative.

The CDR3 nucleotides read TGTGCCAGCAGTGAAATGCAGGCCTCAGAGACCCAGTACTTC. It yields the protein CASSEMQASETQYF. The chain carries TRBV2 and TRBJ2-5; D uncertain. Per germline, CDR1 SNHLY and CDR2 FYNNEI. The CDR3 has 14 amino acids. Trimming pared 2 bases from V and 4 bases from J, leaving 11 bases between.